Below, 9 T cell receptor beta chains from the same sample are listed, as sequenced in a study of Ad26.COV2.S vaccination and SARS-CoV-2 variants. Repertoires were generated with immunoSEQ multiplex PCR, while TCRdb's copy carries only in-frame clones and drops some. The sample has about 420,000 clones, around 89% seen once. The treatment is: 19 received Ad26.COV2.S at low or high dose, single or two shots; about five received placebo; per-sample allocation not given. The study sampled participants on day 63 after the first vaccine or placebo injection. Source: peripheral blood, taken in a trial of Ad26.COV2.S vaccine versus placebo. Every receptor here comes from a person aged 18-65 years who received the Ad26.COV2.S COVID-19 vaccine or a placebo.

This clone was recorded a few times. The gene calls are TRBV4-1 and TRBJ2-2, with D perhaps matching TRBD1 or TRBD2 (5 bases each). CDR1 MGHRA and CDR2 YSYEKL come from the germline V gene. The CDR3 runs 16 residues. Deletions cut 6 bases from V and 4 bases from J, with 18 bases between. CDR3 coding DNA: TGCGCCAGCAGACACAAGACTGGGGGTTCCACCGGGGAGCTGTTTTTT. The encoded protein is CASRHKTGGSTGELFF.

The V gene is TRBV6-4, the J gene TRBJ1-2; D might be TRBD1 (5 bases). V dropped 4 bases and J dropped 7 bases, with 22 bases sitting between them. The CDR3 sequence is 16 residues long. Looked up from germline, CDR1 is MRHNA and CDR2 is SNTAGT. CDR3 coding DNA: TGTGCCAGCAGTGGGGGGATGGTAAGGGCCTGCTGTGGCTACACCTTC. Translation gives CASSGGMVRACCGYTF.

This sequence joins TRBV11-3 and TRBJ1-5; a possible D gene is TRBD1 (6 bases). Germline V lookup: CDR1 SGHNT, CDR2 YENEEA. The CDR3 loop spans 17 amino acids. V lost 5 bases, J lost 6 bases, and 23 bases lay in between. This chain's CDR3 is CASSPWAWEGERQPQHF. Written as DNA, the CDR3 is TGTGCCAGCAGCCCGTGGGCTTGGGAGGGGGAGCGTCAGCCCCAGCATTTT.

This chain joins TRBV3-1 (or the pseudogene TRBV3-2) and TRBJ1-3; D ambiguous. The germline V gene has CDR1 LGHDT and CDR2 YNNKEL (reference sequence). V was clipped by 1 base and J by 11 bases, with 15 bases between them. This CDR3 spans 14 amino acids. DNA for the CDR3: TGTGCCAGCAGCCAAGGGGATTCGAAGTACCCCATATATTTT. Amino acids: CASSQGDSKYPIYF.

This clone was counted a few times. The J gene is TRBJ2-2, the V gene TRBV6-6; D is uncertain. Germline values: CDR1 MNHNY, CDR2 SVGAGI (reference sequence). Trimming took off 6 bases at V and 0 bases at J, with 14 bases between the two ends. The CDR3 spans 16 residues. CDR3 sequence (DNA): TGTGCCAGCAGGATGATAAGGGTTACGAACACCGGGGAGCTGTTTTTT. It codes for CASRMIRVTNTGELFF.

The chain links TRBV7-9 to TRBJ2-3, with D perhaps matching TRBD2 (5 bases). The germline CDR1 and CDR2 sequences are SEHNR and FQNEAQ (reference sequence). V lost 1 base and J 4 bases, leaving 9 bases between the germline ends. The CDR3 is 14 amino acids. CDR3 loop: CASSLGAEADTQYF. The CDR3 bases are TGTGCCAGCAGCTTAGGGGCGGAGGCAGATACGCAGTATTTT.

A single count supports this clone. The genes are TRBV28 and TRBJ1-1; the match to TRBD1 covers 8 bases. J gave up 7 bases and V 7 bases, and 8 bases lay outside the gene matches. Germline lookup yields CDR1 MDHEN and CDR2 SYDVKM. This CDR3 contains 13 residues. The CDR3: CASILQGGIEAFF. CDR3 bases: TGTGCCAGCATCTTACAGGGGGGCATTGAAGCTTTCTTT. Full variable domain (missing parts from reference TRBV28 and TRBJ1-1): DVKVTQSSRYLVKRTGEKVFLECVQDMDHENMFWYRQDPGLGLRLIYFSYDVKMKEKGDIPEGYSVSREKKERFSLILESASTNQTSMYLCASILQGGIEAFFGQGTRLTVV.

The chain uses TRBV3-1 (or the pseudogene TRBV3-2) and TRBJ1-4; no clear D gene. V gave up 4 bases and J gave up 1 base, with 13 bases separating them. Germline CDR1 is LGHDT and CDR2 is YNNKEL (reference sequence). The CDR3 runs 16 residues. DNA for the CDR3: TGTGCCAGCAGCCTCCGTGGGCGACGAACTAATGAAAAACTGTTTTTT. It is translated as CASSLRGRRTNEKLFF.

This CDR3 is CASSSRTDSANYGYTF. The DNA for the CDR3 is TGCGCCAGCAGCTCACGGACAGATTCAGCTAACTATGGCTACACCTTC. The chain recombines TRBV4-1 with TRBJ1-2, with a possible D match to TRBD1 (6 bases). CDR1 MGHRA and CDR2 YSYEKL come from the germline V gene. V lost 5 bases and J 0 bases, leaving 16 bases between the germline ends. The CDR3 contains 16 residues.